This TCR beta chain came from a study of cytomegalovirus exposure and HLA in healthy donors (dated by TCRdb to 2015 to 2018). At the level of the whole study: An earlier analysis of several hundred of the donors reported 250 to 300 Gb of sequence data and 117 million unique TCR beta sequences from approximately 180 million T cells. An early release that covered roughly 600 HLA-typed donors contained 300 to 350 gigabases of sequencing data and 75 million to 100 million unique TCR sequences. Among the roughly 400 genotyped donors, around 81% belonged to the genetic ancestry cluster associated with self-reported Caucasian donors. The study aimed to test whether cataloging public T cell receptors could reveal signatures of past pathogen exposure. Using immunosequencing, the study profiled T cell repertoires from 500 to 800 subjects and related those repertoires to cytomegalovirus serostatus. Along with the approximately 650-subject first cohort, a separate validation cohort of approximately 110 different subjects was used. The study combined high-throughput TCR immunosequencing, statistical association of individual TCRs with disease status, and machine learning to predict cytomegalovirus infection status. In a later analysis, previously published TCR beta repertoires from 550 to 750 donors were re-analyzed and high-resolution HLA genotyping was added so that TCR occurrence patterns could be studied. In the later analysis, no new phenotypic data were used to find candidate immune exposures; instead, reliance was placed on TCR beta sequences and their occurrence across donors. To decide whether each TCR beta V gene segment behaved as functional or pseudogenic, an earlier analysis of some 600 of the donors relied on high-throughput TCR beta sequencing. Donor age, sex, ethnicity and CMV serostatus were collected together with the repertoire data. A later genetic analysis used genome-wide SNP genotypes for about 65% of the 666 donors, treating that subset as a discovery cohort. Every discovery cohort repertoire had been produced on one sequencing platform. Class I and class II HLA loci were covered by the typing at four-digit resolution. Typing coverage differed by locus: A, B, C, DRB1 and DQB1 were typed in roughly 629-630 donors, DQA1 in 500 to 550, DPA1 in 606, and DPB1 in just under 480. Four or five DR-DQ haplotypes were handled as single units for association and clustering because linkage in the cohort was strong. Among under 450 genotyped donors of the cohort, an average of 235,054 unique TCR beta nucleotide sequences were sequenced per donor, roughly 18% of them non-productive. The investigation overall reported the following: In this cohort, only TCR beta chains were sequenced, and detectable features were limited by the absence of alpha or paired-chain data. Linkage disequilibrium might explain the correlated functional status among segregating V segments, but an unknown experimental factor could not be ruled out. Strong co-occurrence of HLA alleles, especially DR and DQ, made assigning TCR associations to individual alleles difficult. Most TCR sequences were seen in very few donors, while some public TCRs were found in many individuals. A later analysis associated around 16,000 TCR beta sequences with specific HLA alleles at a false discovery rate of 0.05. In a later analysis, HLA-associated TCR beta chains were found to be more clonally expanded and to have lower generation probabilities than equally common non-associated chains. The 87-base-pair reads could not distinguish some IMGT-functional V segments, including TRBV6-2 and TRBV6-3, so those segments were excluded. Cytomegalovirus status was reported to be diagnosed by the classifier with high specificity and sensitivity in both the original and validation cohorts. According to a later genetic analysis, donors in an Asian-associated ancestry cluster had fewer N-insertions in productive TCRs than the approximately 630-donor mean. A further reported finding was that TCR beta sequences accurately predicted the HLA-A and HLA-B alleles for most subjects in the first cohort. Because some donors lacked HLA typing at each locus, the association tests relied only on the typed subset. A group of highly shared sequence variants was considered likely to be a technical artifact of the sequencing pipeline. Because counts were too low, approximately 18 rarely observed V segments, including chromosome 9 orphons, were excluded from the earlier analysis of about 500 of the donors. Sequencing depth was assumed to be roughly uniform across donors in the presence/absence analyses, though that assumption may not hold. In a later analysis, TCR association rates were found to vary across HLA loci, with the most associated TCRs seen for DRB1 alleles and the fewest for HLA-C alleles. Several of the top co-occurrence clusters appeared to be linked to parvovirus B19, influenza, CMV and Epstein-Barr virus, according to a later analysis. It was suggested by the authors that the approach could potentially be generalized to other disease states and immunological phenotypes. In a later genetic analysis, a missense DCLRE1C variant was associated with V-gene and J-gene trimming of TCR beta chains, and the association was replicated in an independent cohort. Immune exposure information for the cohort was limited to CMV serostatus. Most CMV-associated TCR beta chains appeared to be HLA-restricted in a later analysis, and the HLA associations seemed to be driven largely by CMV exposure. In an earlier analysis of over 550 of the donors, most TCR beta V segments were observed in productive rearrangements about 87% or about 30% of the time, broadly matching IMGT annotations. In the study, approximately 160 TCR beta chains were listed as associated with cytomegalovirus. In vitro tests confirmed that a few of the cytomegalovirus-associated TCR beta chains recognize cytomegalovirus antigens.

The germline V gene (reference sequence) yields LNHNV for CDR1 and YYDKDF for CDR2. At the junction V is shortened by 3 bases and J by 0 bases, with 9 bases in between. Including cysteine and phenylalanine, the CDR3 has 15 amino acids. Solely the CDR3 DNA is kept, with 45 bases framed from the first base. The cohort comprised some 700 healthy bone marrow donors. Cohort members were all nominally healthy when sampled, although unrecorded immune exposures were likely present. The donor tested CMV seronegative and was one of the 352 seronegative cohort members. Every donor gave a peripheral blood sample, and the peripheral blood mononuclear cells from that sample were used for TCR beta sequencing. Genomic DNA was extracted from the blood cell samples with the Qiagen DNeasy Blood Extraction Kit. Comments on this clone: No antigen is known for it. No base quality values were provided; no much bigger clone lies one nucleotide off.

Library preparation used the immunoSEQ multiplex PCR assay. For the multiplex PCR, a mixture combining 60 forward primers for TCR Vbeta segments and 13 reverse primers for TCR Jbeta segments was used. The CDR3 region of rearranged TCR beta genes was amplified from genomic DNA with a multiplex PCR assay. Amplified TCR beta libraries were sequenced as 87-base-pair reads on the Illumina HiSeq System. Under the source paper's analysis protocol: A later analysis tallied roughly 78 million unique TCR beta chains across the 610 or so repertoires, and roughly 11 million of those chains were shared by two or more donors. A nearest-neighbor algorithm error-corrected the raw reads and collapsed the reads into unique sequences, merging closely related sequences to remove PCR and sequencing errors. Alignment of CDR3 sequences to IMGT reference sequences was used to assign V, D and J gene segments. For a sequence to be retained, at least a six-nucleotide match to both a V gene segment and a J gene segment was required. Rearrangements were called productive when the CDR3 lacked stop codons and stayed in frame with V and J; all others were non-productive. CDR3 was defined by IMGT convention, running from the second conserved V-encoded cysteine to the conserved J-encoded phenylalanine. The earlier analysis of 450 to 750 of the donors excluded any sequence lacking an unambiguous match to a single V gene segment. An earlier analysis of several hundred of the donors called V segments functional above 56.7% productive rearrangements and segregating when the between-donor standard deviation exceeded 5%. A statistical classification framework was built to diagnose cytomegalovirus status from the catalog of TCR beta chain sequences. V and J gene assignment, in a later analysis, came from comparing TCR nucleotide sequences with IMGT/GENE-DB human TR gene sequences. Using the TCRdist pipeline, a later analysis assigned CDR3 sequences along with most-parsimonious VDJ recombination scenarios. A later analysis defined each TCR beta chain by its CDR3 amino acid sequence plus V-gene family, and excluded reads lacking a unique V-gene family. A later analysis removed 500 to 650 highly shared, low-generation-probability nucleotide sequences to deal with suspected cross-contamination and a sequencing artifact. A later analysis calculated a clonal expansion index for each public chain from normalized within-repertoire ranks of inferred template counts. Generation probabilities in a later analysis came from a VDJ recombination model fitted to out-of-frame rearrangements, and those results were checked against IGoR. In a later analysis, TCR-TCR, TCR-HLA and TCR-CMV co-occurrence was scored with hypergeometric tests, and a repertoire-size bias correction was applied to TCR pairs. In a later analysis, false discovery rates were estimated by permuting HLA or CMV assignments 20 times. In a later analysis, co-occurring TCRs were grouped using DBSCAN, with TCRdist sequence similarity added in when clustering inside HLA-allele-positive subsets. For co-occurrence clustering, repertoires with fewer than 30,000 or more than 120,000 public chains were excluded, along with roughly 5 repertoires with anomalous nucleotide sharing. This is the immuneACCESS table as TCRdb keeps it, with only in-frame sequences that have V and J called. A part of the clones is gone; compared with another copy, unresolved V genes explain less than half, and the rest is unexplained. V and J calls and clone size are copied from that table; D and trimming were computed from the DNA. This sample is represented by roughly 150,000 clones; over 60% of them were singletons. Together, the top ten hold over 2% of the sample.

The specimen sequenced was PBMCs. The sequence was obtained from a man in his forties or fifties in good health and CMV-seronegative. This chain joins TRBV15 to TRBJ2-1; a weak D assignment points to TRBD2 (5 bases agree). The CDR3 in this case is CATSRRANSYNEQFF. The sequenced DNA: TGTGCCACCAGCAGGAGGGCTAACTCCTACAATGAGCAGTTCTTC.